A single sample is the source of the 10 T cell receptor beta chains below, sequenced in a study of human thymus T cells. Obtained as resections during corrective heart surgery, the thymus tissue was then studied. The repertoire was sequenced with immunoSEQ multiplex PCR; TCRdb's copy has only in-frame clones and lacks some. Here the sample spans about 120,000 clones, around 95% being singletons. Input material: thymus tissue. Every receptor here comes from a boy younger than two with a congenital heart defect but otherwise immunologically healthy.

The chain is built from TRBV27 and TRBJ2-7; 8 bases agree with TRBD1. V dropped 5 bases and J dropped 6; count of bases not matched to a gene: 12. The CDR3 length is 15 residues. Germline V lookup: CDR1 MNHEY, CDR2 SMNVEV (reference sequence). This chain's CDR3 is CASSPLRTGCSEQYF. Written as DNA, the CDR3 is TGTGCCAGCAGTCCCCTCCGGACAGGGTGTTCCGAGCAGTACTTC.

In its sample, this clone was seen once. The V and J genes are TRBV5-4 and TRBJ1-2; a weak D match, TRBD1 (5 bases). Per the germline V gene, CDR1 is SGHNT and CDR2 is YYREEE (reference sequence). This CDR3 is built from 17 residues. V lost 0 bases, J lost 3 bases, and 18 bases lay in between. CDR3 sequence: CASSLAIRGARDYGYTF. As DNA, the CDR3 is TGTGCCAGCAGCTTGGCGATTAGAGGGGCGCGGGACTATGGCTACACCTTC.

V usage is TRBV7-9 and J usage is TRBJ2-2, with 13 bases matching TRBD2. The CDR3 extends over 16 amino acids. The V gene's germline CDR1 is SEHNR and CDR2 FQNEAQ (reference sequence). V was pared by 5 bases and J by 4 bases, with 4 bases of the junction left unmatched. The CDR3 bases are TGTGCCAGCAGCGATACTAGCGGGAGGGGCACCGGGGAGCTGTTTTTT. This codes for CASSDTSGRGTGELFF.

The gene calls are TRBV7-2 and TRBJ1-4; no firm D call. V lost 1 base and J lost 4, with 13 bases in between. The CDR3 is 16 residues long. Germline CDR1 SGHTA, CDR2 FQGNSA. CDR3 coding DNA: TGTGCCAGCAGCTTAGACCGACAAATGGGTAATGAAAAACTGTTTTTT. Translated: CASSLDRQMGNEKLFF.

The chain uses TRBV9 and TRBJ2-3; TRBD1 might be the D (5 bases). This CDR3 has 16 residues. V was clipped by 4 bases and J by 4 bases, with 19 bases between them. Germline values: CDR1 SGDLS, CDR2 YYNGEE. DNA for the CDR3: TGTGCCAGCAGCCCCCCCGCGGCGAAGGGGCCAGATACGCAGTATTTT. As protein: CASSPPAAKGPDTQYF.

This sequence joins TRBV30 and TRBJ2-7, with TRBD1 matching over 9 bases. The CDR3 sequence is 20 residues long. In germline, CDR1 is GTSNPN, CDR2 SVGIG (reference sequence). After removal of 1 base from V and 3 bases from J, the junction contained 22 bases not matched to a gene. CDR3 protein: CAWSAPRDRAPNLLIYEQYF. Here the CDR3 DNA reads TGTGCCTGGAGTGCGCCGCGGGACAGGGCCCCTAACCTTTTGATCTACGAGCAGTACTTC.

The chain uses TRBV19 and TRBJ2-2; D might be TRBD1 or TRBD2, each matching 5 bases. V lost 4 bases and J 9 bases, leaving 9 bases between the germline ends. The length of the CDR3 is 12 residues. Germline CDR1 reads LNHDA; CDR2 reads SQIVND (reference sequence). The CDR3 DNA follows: TGTGCCAGTAGTAGGGACCCAAGGGAGCTGTTTTTT. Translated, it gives CASSRDPRELFF.

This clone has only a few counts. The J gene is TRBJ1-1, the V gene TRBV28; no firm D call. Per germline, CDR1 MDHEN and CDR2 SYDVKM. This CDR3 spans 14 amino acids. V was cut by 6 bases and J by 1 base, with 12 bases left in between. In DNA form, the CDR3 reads TGTGCCAGCAGCTCGACGGGCAGGAACACTGAAGCTTTCTTT. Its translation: CASSSTGRNTEAFF.

In nucleotides, the CDR3 is TGCGCCAGCAGCCAAGAACCGGATGGGGGGCGCACAGATACGCAGTATTTT. Translated: CASSQEPDGGRTDTQYF. The chain uses TRBV4-3 and TRBJ2-3, with D possibly called TRBD1 or TRBD2 (6 bases each). Trimming cost V 0 bases and J 1 base, with 14 bases left between them. Germline CDR1 LGHNA, CDR2 YSLEER. This CDR3 is 17 amino acids long.

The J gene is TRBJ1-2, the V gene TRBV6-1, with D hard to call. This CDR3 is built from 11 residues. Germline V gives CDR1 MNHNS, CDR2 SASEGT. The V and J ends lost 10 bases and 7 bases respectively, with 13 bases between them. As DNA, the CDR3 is TGTGCCACCCCTAGTAGGAGTGGCTACACCTTC. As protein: CATPSRSGYTF.